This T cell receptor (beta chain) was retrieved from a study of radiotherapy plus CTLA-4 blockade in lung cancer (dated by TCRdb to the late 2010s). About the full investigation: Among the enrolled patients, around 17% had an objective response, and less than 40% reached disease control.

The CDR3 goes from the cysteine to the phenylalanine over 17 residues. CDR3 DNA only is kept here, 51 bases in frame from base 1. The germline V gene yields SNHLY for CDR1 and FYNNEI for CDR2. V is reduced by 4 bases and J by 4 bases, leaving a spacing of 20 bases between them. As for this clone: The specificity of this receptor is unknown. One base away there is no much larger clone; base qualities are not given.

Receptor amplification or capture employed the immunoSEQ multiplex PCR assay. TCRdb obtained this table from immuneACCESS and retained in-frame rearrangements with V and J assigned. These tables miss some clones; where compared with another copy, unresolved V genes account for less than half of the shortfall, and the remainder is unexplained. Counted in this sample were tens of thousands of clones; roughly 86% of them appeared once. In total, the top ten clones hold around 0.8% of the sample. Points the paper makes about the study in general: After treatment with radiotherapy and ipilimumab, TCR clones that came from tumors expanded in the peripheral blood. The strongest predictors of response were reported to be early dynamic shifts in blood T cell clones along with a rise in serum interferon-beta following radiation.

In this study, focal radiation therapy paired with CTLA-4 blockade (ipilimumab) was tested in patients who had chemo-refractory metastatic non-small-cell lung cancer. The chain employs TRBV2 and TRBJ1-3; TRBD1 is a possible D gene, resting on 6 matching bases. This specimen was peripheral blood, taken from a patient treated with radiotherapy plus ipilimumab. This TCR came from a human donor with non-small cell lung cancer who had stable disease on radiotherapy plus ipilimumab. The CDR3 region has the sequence CASSVQTGGVSGNTIYF. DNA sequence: TGTGCCAGCAGTGTACAGACAGGAGGGGTTTCAGGAAACACCATATATTTT.